The rows below give T cell receptor beta chains drawn from one sample of a study of control samples from healthy donors and cancer patients. Assay: immunoSEQ multiplex PCR; the TCRdb copy retains only in-frame clones and omits some. Of tens of thousands of clones in the sample, approximately 88% are singletons; the top ten hold less than 10%. Sequenced input: PBMCs. The origin of the receptors is a woman aged 45-65 years with colorectal cancer. The CDR3 runs from the conserved cysteine through the conserved F or W. Each record gives: clone size, J gene, V gene, CDR3 protein. Clone size is given for some rows only: seen once, a few or many times, or a class if the clone is expanded.

NA TRBJ2-1 TRBV14 CATQGPSYNEQFF
NA TRBJ1-1 TRBV23-1 CASRARGLVTEAFF
NA TRBJ2-3 TRBV18 CASSTSTDTQYF
NA TRBJ2-2 TRBV7-2 CASSLAGDLSGELFF
NA TRBJ1-5 TRBV3-1/TRBV3-2 CASSQGGHYSNQPQHF
NA TRBJ1-6 TRBV6-5 CASRSRTGQNSPLHF
NA TRBJ1-2 TRBV7-3 CASSPGLTLRGGYTF
NA TRBJ1-4 TRBV6-5 CASSYGGQGYEKLFF
NA TRBJ2-4 TRBV4-3 CASSQTSRGGGGAKNIQYF
NA TRBJ1-1 TRBV10-3 CAISGTGGDTEAFF
NA TRBJ2-5 TRBV19 CASSIGAGVRTQYF
few TRBJ1-5 TRBV18 CASSPGQQTGQPQHF
NA TRBJ2-3 TRBV7-2 CASSFPEAGGSTDTQYF
NA TRBJ2-1 TRBV2 CASKNRQYNEQFF
NA TRBJ1-1 TRBV28 CASRHREHYTEAFF
NA TRBJ2-1 TRBV28 CASSPPGQYNEQFF
NA TRBJ2-1 TRBV12-3/TRBV12-4 CASSFPGQRQFF
NA TRBJ1-4 TRBV4-1 CASSQEVIGNEKLFF
NA TRBJ1-5 TRBV7-8 CASSHGQFNQPQHF
NA TRBJ2-6 TRBV5-5 CASSSNSGTMPGANVLTF
NA TRBJ1-5 TRBV27 CAIPAQATGGPNQPQHF
NA TRBJ2-3 TRBV5-4 CASSVQGLGDTQYF
NA TRBJ1-1 TRBV7-2 CASSQLGNTEAFF
NA TRBJ1-2 TRBV19 CASSIVPGGGYGYTF
NA TRBJ2-3 TRBV5-1 CASSLAELHTDTQYF
NA TRBJ1-1 TRBV19 CASGRGPNTEAFF